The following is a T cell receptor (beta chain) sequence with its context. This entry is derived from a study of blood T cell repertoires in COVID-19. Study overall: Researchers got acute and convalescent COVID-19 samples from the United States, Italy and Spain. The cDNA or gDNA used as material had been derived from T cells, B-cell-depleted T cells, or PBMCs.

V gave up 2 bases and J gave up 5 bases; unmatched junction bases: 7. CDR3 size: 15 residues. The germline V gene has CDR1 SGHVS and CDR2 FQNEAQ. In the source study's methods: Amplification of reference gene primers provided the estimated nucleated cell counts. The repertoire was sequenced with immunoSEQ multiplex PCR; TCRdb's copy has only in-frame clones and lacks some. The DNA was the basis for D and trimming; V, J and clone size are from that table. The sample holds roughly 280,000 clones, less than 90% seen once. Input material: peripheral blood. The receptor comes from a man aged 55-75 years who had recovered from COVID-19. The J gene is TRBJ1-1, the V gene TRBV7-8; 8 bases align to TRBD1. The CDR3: CASSLRQGARTEAFF. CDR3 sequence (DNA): TGTGCCAGCAGCTTAAGGCAGGGGGCGAGGACTGAAGCTTTCTTT.